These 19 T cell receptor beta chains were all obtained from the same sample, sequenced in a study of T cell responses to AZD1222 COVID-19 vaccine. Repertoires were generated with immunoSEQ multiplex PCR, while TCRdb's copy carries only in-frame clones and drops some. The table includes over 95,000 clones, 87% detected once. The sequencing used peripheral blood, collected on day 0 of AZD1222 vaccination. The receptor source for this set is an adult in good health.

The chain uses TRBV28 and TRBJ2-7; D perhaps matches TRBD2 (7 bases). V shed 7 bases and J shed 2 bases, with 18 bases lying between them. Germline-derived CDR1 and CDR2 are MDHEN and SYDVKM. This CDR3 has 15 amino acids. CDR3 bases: TGTGCCAGCACTAGGGGGGGCGGGAGTCCCTACGAGCAGTACTTC. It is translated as CASTRGGGSPYEQYF.

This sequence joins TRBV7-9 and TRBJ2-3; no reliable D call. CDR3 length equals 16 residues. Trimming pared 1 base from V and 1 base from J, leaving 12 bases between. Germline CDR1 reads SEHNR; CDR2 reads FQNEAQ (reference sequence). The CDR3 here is CASSLEGGRRTDTQYF. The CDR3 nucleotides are TGTGCCAGCAGCTTAGAAGGCGGCAGGCGCACAGATACGCAGTATTTT.

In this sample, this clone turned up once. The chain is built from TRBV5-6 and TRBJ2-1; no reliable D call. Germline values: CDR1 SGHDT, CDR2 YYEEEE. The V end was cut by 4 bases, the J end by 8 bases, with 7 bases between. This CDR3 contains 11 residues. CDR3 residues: CASSLRDEQFF. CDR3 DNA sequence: TGTGCCAGCAGCCTCAGAGATGAGCAGTTCTTC.

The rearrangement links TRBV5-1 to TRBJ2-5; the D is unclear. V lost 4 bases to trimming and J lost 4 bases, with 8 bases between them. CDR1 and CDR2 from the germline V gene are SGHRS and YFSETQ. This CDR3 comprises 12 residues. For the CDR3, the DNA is TGCGCCAGCAGCAGGGTGGGAGAGACCCAGTACTTC. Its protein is CASSRVGETQYF.

CDR3 loop: CASSLGGGLNINYGYTF. The CDR3 DNA follows: TGCGCCAGCAGCTTGGGCGGGGGGCTGAACATTAACTATGGCTACACCTTC. The chain is built from TRBV5-1 and TRBJ1-2, with a weak D call TRBD1 (6 bases). CDR3 size: 17 residues. V lost 0 bases and J lost 1, with 16 bases in between. CDR1 SGHRS and CDR2 YFSETQ come from the germline V gene.

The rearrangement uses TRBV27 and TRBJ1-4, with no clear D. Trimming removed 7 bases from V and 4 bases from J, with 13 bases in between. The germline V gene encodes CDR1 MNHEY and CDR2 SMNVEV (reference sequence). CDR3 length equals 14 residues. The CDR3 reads CASKLGRGNEKLFF. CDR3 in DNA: TGTGCCAGCAAATTAGGACGGGGTAATGAAAAACTGTTTTTT.

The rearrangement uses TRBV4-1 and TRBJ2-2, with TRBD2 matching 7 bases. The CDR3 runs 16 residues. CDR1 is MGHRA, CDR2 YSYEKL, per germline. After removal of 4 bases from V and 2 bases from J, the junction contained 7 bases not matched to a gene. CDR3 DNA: TGCGCCAGCAGCCTCCCTCTAGCGGCTAACACCGGGGAGCTGTTTTTT. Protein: CASSLPLAANTGELFF.

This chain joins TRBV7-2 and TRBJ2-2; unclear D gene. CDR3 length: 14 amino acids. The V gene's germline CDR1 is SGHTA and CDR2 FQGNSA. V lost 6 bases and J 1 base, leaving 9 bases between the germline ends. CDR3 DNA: TGTGCCAGCAGTCGGACCTGGAACACCGGGGAGCTGTTTTTT. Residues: CASSRTWNTGELFF.

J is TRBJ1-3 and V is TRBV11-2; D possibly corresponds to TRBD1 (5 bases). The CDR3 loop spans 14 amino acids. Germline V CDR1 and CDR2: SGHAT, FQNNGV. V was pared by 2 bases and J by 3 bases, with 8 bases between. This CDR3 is CASSLKGDGNTIYF. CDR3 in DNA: TGTGCCAGCAGCTTAAAAGGGGATGGAAACACCATATATTTT. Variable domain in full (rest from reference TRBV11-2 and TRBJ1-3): EAGVAQSPRYKIIEKRQSVAFWCNPISGHATLYWYQQILGQGPKLLIQFQNNGVVDDSQLPKDRFSAERLKGVDSTLKIQPAKLEDSAVYLCASSLKGDGNTIYFGEGSWLTVV.

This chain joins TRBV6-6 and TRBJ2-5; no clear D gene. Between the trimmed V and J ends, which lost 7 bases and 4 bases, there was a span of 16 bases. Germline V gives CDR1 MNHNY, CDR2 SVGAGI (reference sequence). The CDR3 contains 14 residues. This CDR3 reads CASTEVWVAETQYF. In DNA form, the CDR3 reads TGTGCCAGCACCGAAGTGTGGGTCGCAGAGACCCAGTACTTC.

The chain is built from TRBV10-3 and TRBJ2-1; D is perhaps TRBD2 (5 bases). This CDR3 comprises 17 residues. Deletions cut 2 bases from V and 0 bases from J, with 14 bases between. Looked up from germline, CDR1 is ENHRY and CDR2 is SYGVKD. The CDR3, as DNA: TGTGCCATCAGTGAGCCGGGCCGAACTAGCTCCTACAATGAGCAGTTCTTC. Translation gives CAISEPGRTSSYNEQFF.

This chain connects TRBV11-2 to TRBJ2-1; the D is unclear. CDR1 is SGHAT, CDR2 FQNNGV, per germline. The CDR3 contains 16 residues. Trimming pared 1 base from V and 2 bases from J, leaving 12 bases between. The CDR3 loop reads CASSLAAVNPYNEQFF. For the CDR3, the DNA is TGTGCCAGCAGCTTAGCTGCGGTTAATCCCTACAATGAGCAGTTCTTC.

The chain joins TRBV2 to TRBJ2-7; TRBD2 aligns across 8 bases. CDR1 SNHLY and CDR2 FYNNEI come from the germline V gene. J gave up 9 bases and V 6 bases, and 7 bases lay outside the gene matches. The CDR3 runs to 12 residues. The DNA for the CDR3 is TGTGCCAGCAGACCCTCACTAGCGGCGCAGTACTTC. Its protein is CASRPSLAAQYF.

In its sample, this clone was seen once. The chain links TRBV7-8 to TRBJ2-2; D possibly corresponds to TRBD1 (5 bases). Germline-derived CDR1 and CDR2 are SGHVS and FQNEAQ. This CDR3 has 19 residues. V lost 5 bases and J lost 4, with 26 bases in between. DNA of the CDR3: TGTGCCAGCAGCCCTAAATACAGGATTACGGGTGATATCACCGGGGAGCTGTTTTTT. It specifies CASSPKYRITGDITGELFF.

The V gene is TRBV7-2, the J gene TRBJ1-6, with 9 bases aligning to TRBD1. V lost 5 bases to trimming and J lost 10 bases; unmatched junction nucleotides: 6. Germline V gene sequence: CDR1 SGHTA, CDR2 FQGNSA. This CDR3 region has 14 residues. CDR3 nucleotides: TGTGCCAGCAGCCAGGGACAGGGTTCATCACCCCTCCACTTT. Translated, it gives CASSQGQGSSPLHF.

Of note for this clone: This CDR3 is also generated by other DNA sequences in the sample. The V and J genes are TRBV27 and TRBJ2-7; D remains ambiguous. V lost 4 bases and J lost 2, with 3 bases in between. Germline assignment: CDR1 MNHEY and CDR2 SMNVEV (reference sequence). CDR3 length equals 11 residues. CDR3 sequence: CASSSPYEQYF. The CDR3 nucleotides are TGTGCCAGCAGTTCTCCCTACGAGCAGTACTTC.

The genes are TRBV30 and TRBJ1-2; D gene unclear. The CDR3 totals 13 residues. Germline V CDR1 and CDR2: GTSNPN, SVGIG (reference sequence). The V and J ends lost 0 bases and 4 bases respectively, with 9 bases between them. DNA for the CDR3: TGTGCCTGGAGTGTAGGCCCGGGCTATGGCTACACCTTC. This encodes CAWSVGPGYGYTF. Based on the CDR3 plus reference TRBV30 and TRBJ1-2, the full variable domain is SQTIHQWPATLVQPVGSPLSLECTVEGTSNPNLYWYRQAAGRGLQLLFYSVGIGQISSEVPQNLSASRPQDRQFILSSKKLLLSDSGFYLCAWSVGPGYGYTFGSGTRLTVV.

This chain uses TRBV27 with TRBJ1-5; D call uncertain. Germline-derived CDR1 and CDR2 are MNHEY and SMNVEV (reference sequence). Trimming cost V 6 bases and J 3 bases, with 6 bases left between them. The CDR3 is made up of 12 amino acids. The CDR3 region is CASRQANQPQHF. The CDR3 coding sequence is TGTGCCAGCAGGCAGGCCAATCAGCCCCAGCATTTT.

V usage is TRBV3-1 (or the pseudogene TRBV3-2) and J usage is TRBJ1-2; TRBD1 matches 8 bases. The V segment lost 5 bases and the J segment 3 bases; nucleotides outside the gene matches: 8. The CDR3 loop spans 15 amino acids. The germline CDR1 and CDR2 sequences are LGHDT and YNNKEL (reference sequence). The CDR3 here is CASSSSDRADYGYTF. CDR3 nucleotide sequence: TGTGCCAGCAGCTCCTCGGACAGGGCGGACTATGGCTACACCTTC.